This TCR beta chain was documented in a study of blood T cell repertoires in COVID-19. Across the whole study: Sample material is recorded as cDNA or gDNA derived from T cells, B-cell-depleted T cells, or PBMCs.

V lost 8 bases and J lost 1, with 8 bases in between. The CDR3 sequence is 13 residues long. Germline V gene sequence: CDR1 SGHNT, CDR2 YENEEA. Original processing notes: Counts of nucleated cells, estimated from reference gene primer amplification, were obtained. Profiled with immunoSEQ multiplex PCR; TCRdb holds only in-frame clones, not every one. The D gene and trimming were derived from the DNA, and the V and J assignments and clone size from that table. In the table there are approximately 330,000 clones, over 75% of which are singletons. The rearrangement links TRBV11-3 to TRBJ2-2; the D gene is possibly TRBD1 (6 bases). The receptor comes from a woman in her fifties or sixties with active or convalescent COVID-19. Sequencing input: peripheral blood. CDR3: CASGQQNTGELFF. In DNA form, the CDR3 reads TGTGCCAGCGGACAGCAGAACACCGGGGAGCTGTTTTTT.